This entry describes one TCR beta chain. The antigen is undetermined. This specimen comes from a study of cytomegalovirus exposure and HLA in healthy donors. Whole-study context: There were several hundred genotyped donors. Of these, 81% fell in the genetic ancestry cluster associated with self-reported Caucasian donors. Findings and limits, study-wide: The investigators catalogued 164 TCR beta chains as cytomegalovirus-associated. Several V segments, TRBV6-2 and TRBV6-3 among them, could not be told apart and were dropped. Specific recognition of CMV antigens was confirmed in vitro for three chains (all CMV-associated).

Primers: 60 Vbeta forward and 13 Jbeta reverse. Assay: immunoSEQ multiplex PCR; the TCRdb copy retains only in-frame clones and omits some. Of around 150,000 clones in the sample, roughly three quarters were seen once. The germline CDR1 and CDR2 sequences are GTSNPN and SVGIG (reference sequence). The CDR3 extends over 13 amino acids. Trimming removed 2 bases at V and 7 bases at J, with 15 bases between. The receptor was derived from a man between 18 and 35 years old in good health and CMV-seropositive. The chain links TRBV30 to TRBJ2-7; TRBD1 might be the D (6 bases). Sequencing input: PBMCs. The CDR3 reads CAWSHTGTSEQYV. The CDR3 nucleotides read TGTGCCTGGAGTCATACAGGGACGTCTGAGCAGTACGTC.